Presented here are 13 T cell receptor beta chains from one specimen sequenced in a study of T cell repertoires in cytomegalovirus infection. TCRdb re-analysed the reads in MiXCR, keeping a single row per CDR3 protein. The sample shows about 740,000 distinct CDR3 sequences, approximately 34% of them seen only once. Sample: PBMCs. These TCRs come from a human donor in good health (CMV status not recorded). Some clones in this sample may be carry-over from other donors' samples.

Notes on this clonotype: A much larger clonotype is one base distant, so this may be a read error. The rearrangement joins TRBV12-3 or TRBV12-4 to TRBJ1-2; a weak D match, TRBD1 (5 bases). The CDR3 totals 15 residues. V lost 7 bases, J lost 2 bases, and 17 bases lay in between. The CDR3 nucleotides are TGTGCCAGCAAAATGGGGGGATCTCCAAACTATGGCTACACCTTC. Its protein is CASKMGGSPNYGYTF.

The chain recombines TRBV19 with TRBJ2-1; 12 bases map to TRBD2. Per germline, CDR1 LNHDA and CDR2 SQIVND (reference sequence). This CDR3 spans 16 amino acids. V trimming: 1 base; J trimming: 8 bases; junction bases outside the gene matches: 6. Here the CDR3 reads CASSIGLAGGHDEQFF. In DNA, the CDR3 is TGTGCCAGTAGTATAGGGCTAGCGGGAGGGCATGATGAGCAGTTCTTC.

The J gene is TRBJ2-5, the V gene TRBV4-2, with D uncertain. Germline loops: CDR1 LGHNA, CDR2 YNFKEQ. V gave up 1 base and J gave up 5 bases, with 8 bases separating them. This CDR3 is built from 13 residues. The CDR3 loop is CASSQASWETQYF. In DNA form, the CDR3 reads TGTGCCAGCAGCCAAGCCAGTTGGGAGACCCAGTACTTC.

This rearrangement joins TRBV6-2 or TRBV6-3 to TRBJ2-3, with D tentatively TRBD1 (5 bases). The CDR3 totals 15 residues. Germline V lookup: CDR1 MNHEY, CDR2 SVGEGT. Between the trimmed V and J ends, which lost 8 bases and 4 bases, there was a span of 19 bases. The CDR3 reads CASGLGVSVADTQYF. CDR3 DNA: TGTGCCAGCGGCCTAGGGGTTTCAGTGGCAGATACGCAGTATTTT.

The gene calls are TRBV12-3 or TRBV12-4 and TRBJ2-2; perhaps TRBD1 as D (6 bases). The CDR3 contains 17 residues. The V end lost 6 bases, the J end lost 0 bases, and 17 bases lay between the germline ends. This chain's CDR3 is CASRPRTATSNTGELFF. In DNA, the CDR3 is TGTGCCAGCAGACCAAGGACAGCTACCTCGAACACCGGGGAGCTGTTTTTT.

This clonotype came up a few times. The chain carries TRBV28 and TRBJ2-2, with D possibly TRBD2 on 7 matching bases. The CDR3 extends over 16 amino acids. Germline lookup yields CDR1 MDHEN and CDR2 SYDVKM. Trimming stripped 6 bases from V and 4 bases from J, with 18 bases between. Written as DNA, the CDR3 is TGTGCCAGCAGAAGGGGGGGAGGCGTGAGCACCGGGGAGCTGTTTTTT. It encodes CASRRGGGVSTGELFF.

The chain uses TRBV29-1 and TRBJ2-3; D could derive from TRBD1 or TRBD2 (5 bases each). Germline V lookup: CDR1 SQVTM, CDR2 ANQGSEA. Trimming removed 6 bases from V and 2 bases from J, with 15 bases in between. The CDR3 runs 14 residues. The DNA for the CDR3 is TGCAGCGTAGAGGGGACGGGAAACACAGATACGCAGTATTTT. Translated, it gives CSVEGTGNTDTQYF.

This chain uses TRBV6-6 with TRBJ1-2; the D gene is possibly TRBD1 (6 bases). The germline gives CDR1 MNHNY, CDR2 SVGAGI (reference sequence). The CDR3 has 17 amino acids. Trimming stripped 5 bases from V and 4 bases from J, with 23 bases between. CDR3 sequence (DNA): TGTGCCAGCAGTCTAACATCGGGTCCGACAGGAACCTATGGCTACACCTTC. Translation gives CASSLTSGPTGTYGYTF.

The V gene is TRBV2, the J gene TRBJ2-2; 10 bases align to TRBD2. The V segment lost 2 bases and the J segment 4 bases; nucleotides outside the gene matches: 7. CDR3 length: 17 residues. CDR1 is SNHLY and CDR2 is FYNNEI in the germline V gene. This chain's CDR3 is CASSERLGTSVTGELFF. CDR3 coding DNA: TGTGCCAGCAGTGAAAGGTTGGGGACTAGCGTCACCGGGGAGCTGTTTTTT.

This clonotype has more than one count but fewer than ten. The chain employs TRBV28 and TRBJ1-2, with 9 bases aligning to TRBD1. Germline CDR1 and CDR2: MDHEN and SYDVKM. V shed 6 bases, J shed 8 bases, and the junction held 10 bases outside the gene matches. This CDR3 has 14 amino acids. The CDR3 reads CASRSPGQGRGYTF. The CDR3 nucleotides are TGTGCCAGCAGGTCTCCGGGACAGGGAAGGGGCTACACCTTC.

The chain has TRBV10-3 and TRBJ2-2, with TRBD2 identical over 10 bases. The V gene end was trimmed by 10 bases and the J gene end by 4 bases; junction bases not matched to a gene: 12. Germline values: CDR1 ENHRY, CDR2 SYGVKD. The CDR3 is made up of 16 amino acids. The CDR3 spells CANKSLAGVTTGELFF. The CDR3 bases are TGTGCCAACAAATCTCTAGCGGGAGTTACCACCGGGGAGCTGTTTTTT.

Remarks on this clonotype: Possible read error: a much larger clone is one base away. Since the CDR3 does not end with the conserved phenylalanine or tryptophan, this likely comes from a read error. The gene calls are TRBV28 and TRBJ2-1; 9 nucleotides match TRBD2. This CDR3 has 15 residues. The germline CDR1 and CDR2 sequences are MDHEN and SYDVKM. The ends lost 9 bases at V and 6 bases at J; junction bases unmatched: 12. DNA for the CDR3: TGTGCCAGTCAGACCCTTGGCGGGGGGGGCAATGAGCAGTTCTTA. Translation gives CASQTLGGGGNEQFL.

This clonotype has ten or more counts. The chain employs TRBV7-2 and TRBJ1-5; possible D gene TRBD1, 6 bases. The V gene lost 2 bases and the J gene lost 7 bases, with 12 bases spanning the gap. This CDR3 is 14 amino acids long. In germline, CDR1 is SGHTA, CDR2 FQGNSA. The CDR3 sequence: CASSLNRDKQPQHF. In nucleotides, the CDR3 is TGTGCCAGCAGCTTAAACAGGGATAAACAGCCCCAGCATTTT.